This T cell receptor (beta chain) is from a study of blood T cells in healthy people across ages. As to this clonotype: Its antigen is as yet unknown.

With a J-beta primer mix and a sample-barcoded 5' primer, a second PCR ran about 7 to 12 cycles. TCRdb ran MiXCR on the 5' RACE reads and lists one entry per CDR3 protein. Of about 680,000 distinct CDR3 sequences in the sample, around 48% were seen once. The CDR3 is 15 amino acids. Germline CDR1 reads SNHLY; CDR2 reads FYNNEI. V shed 3 bases and J shed 3 bases, with 12 bases lying between them. Study-wide points: Roughly linear age-related decline in beta diversity appeared, significant by age about 40. Whereas aged donors had fewer naive CD4+ cells, long-lived donors had more of them and higher diversity.

With each sample, at least 5.5 micrograms of total RNA were extracted. The sample was blood. The clonotype comes from a woman in her sixties or seventies in good health. This rearrangement joins TRBV2 to TRBJ2-1; a possible D gene is TRBD1 (7 bases). Here the CDR3 reads CASSERDSFYNEQFF. Here the CDR3 DNA reads TGTGCCAGCAGTGAGCGGGACAGCTTCTACAATGAGCAGTTCTTC.